This is a list of T cell receptor beta chains from one sample in a study of blood T cell repertoires in COVID-19. Clones were read by immunoSEQ multiplex PCR, and TCRdb kept only the in-frame ones, dropping some. This table holds approximately 190,000 clones, 90% found once. Specimen: peripheral blood. These TCRs come from a man between 50 and 59 years old with acute or convalescent COVID-19. The CDR3 runs from the conserved cysteine through the conserved F or W. The D gene is left open where the match is weak. Some rows have no size entry. The others give once, few or many, or a class for an expanded clone.

d_gene: TRBD2
v_gene: TRBV7-9
j_gene: TRBJ2-3
abundance: once
CDR3aa: CASSLRSSGGTDTQYF
CDR3nt: TGTGCCAGCAGCTTACGATCTAGCGGGGGTACAGATACGCAGTATTTT

d_gene: TRBD2
v_gene: TRBV28
j_gene: TRBJ2-4
abundance: NA
CDR3aa: CASSLAASGAKNIQYF
CDR3nt: TGTGCCAGCAGTTTGGCGGCTAGCGGAGCCAAAAACATTCAGTACTTC

d_gene: TRBD1
v_gene: TRBV3-1/TRBV3-2
j_gene: TRBJ2-6
abundance: NA
CDR3aa: CASSQVPGGAGANVLTF
CDR3nt: TGTGCCAGCAGCCAAGTTCCAGGGGGCGCTGGGGCCAACGTCCTGACTTTC

d_gene: NA
v_gene: TRBV12-2
j_gene: TRBJ2-2
abundance: once
CDR3aa: CASRLDPRRERDGELFF
CDR3nt: TGTGCAAGTCGCTTAGACCCTCGACGGGAGAGGGACGGGGAGCTGTTTTTT

d_gene: TRBD2
v_gene: TRBV28
j_gene: TRBJ2-1
abundance: NA
CDR3aa: CASSTIAGGNYNEQFF
CDR3nt: TGTGCCAGCAGCACTATAGCGGGAGGAAACTACAATGAGCAGTTCTTC

d_gene: TRBD2
v_gene: TRBV2
j_gene: TRBJ2-7
abundance: NA
CDR3aa: CASKTGTSGSYEQYF
CDR3nt: TGTGCCAGCAAAACCGGGACTAGCGGCTCCTACGAGCAGTACTTC

d_gene: NA
v_gene: TRBV28
j_gene: TRBJ1-4
abundance: NA
CDR3aa: CASSLPPGGNEKLFF
CDR3nt: TGTGCCAGCAGTTTACCTCCCGGGGGGAATGAAAAACTGTTTTTT

d_gene: NA
v_gene: TRBV19
j_gene: TRBJ1-3
abundance: NA
CDR3aa: CASVQADRSGNTIYF
CDR3nt: TGTGCCAGCGTACAGGCGGATCGTTCGGGAAACACCATATATTTT

d_gene: TRBD2
v_gene: TRBV30
j_gene: TRBJ2-7
abundance: NA
CDR3aa: CAWRNSGRKGEQYF
CDR3nt: TGTGCCTGGAGGAATAGCGGGAGAAAGGGCGAGCAGTACTTC

d_gene: NA
v_gene: TRBV28
j_gene: TRBJ1-5
abundance: NA
CDR3aa: CASSSGRQPQHF
CDR3nt: TGTGCCAGCAGTTCGGGTCGTCAGCCCCAGCATTTT

d_gene: TRBD1
v_gene: TRBV5-1
j_gene: TRBJ1-1
abundance: NA
CDR3aa: CASSPRTGMNTEAFF
CDR3nt: TGCGCCAGCAGCCCAAGGACAGGGATGAACACTGAAGCTTTCTTT

d_gene: NA
v_gene: TRBV18
j_gene: TRBJ2-3
abundance: NA
CDR3aa: CASSPLVARTDTQYF
CDR3nt: TGTGCCAGCTCCCCACTAGTTGCCCGCACAGATACGCAGTATTTT

d_gene: TRBD2
v_gene: TRBV3-1/TRBV3-2
j_gene: TRBJ2-1
abundance: NA
CDR3aa: CASTLAGGQYEQFF
CDR3nt: TGTGCCAGCACCCTAGCGGGGGGGCAATATGAGCAGTTCTTC

d_gene: NA
v_gene: TRBV2
j_gene: TRBJ2-3
abundance: once
CDR3aa: CASSEETPGVDTQYF
CDR3nt: TGTGCCAGCAGTGAAGAGACCCCAGGGGTAGATACGCAGTATTTT

d_gene: TRBD1
v_gene: TRBV5-4
j_gene: TRBJ2-1
abundance: NA
CDR3aa: CASSFDRGGHNEQFF
CDR3nt: TGTGCCAGCAGCTTCGACAGGGGTGGGCACAATGAGCAGTTCTTC

d_gene: NA
v_gene: TRBV15
j_gene: TRBJ1-4
abundance: NA
CDR3aa: CATSRGGTNEKLFF
CDR3nt: TGTGCCACCAGCAGGGGGGGGACTAATGAAAAACTGTTTTTT

d_gene: NA
v_gene: TRBV9
j_gene: TRBJ2-3
abundance: NA
CDR3aa: CASSVAVVPSTDTQYF
CDR3nt: TGTGCCAGCAGCGTAGCGGTAGTCCCTAGCACAGATACGCAGTATTTT

d_gene: NA
v_gene: TRBV7-2
j_gene: TRBJ2-5
abundance: NA
CDR3aa: CASSLARIGTRETQYF
CDR3nt: TGTGCCAGCAGCTTAGCGAGGATCGGGACTCGAGAGACCCAGTACTTC

d_gene: NA
v_gene: TRBV27
j_gene: TRBJ2-3
abundance: NA
CDR3aa: CASSRLSGSTDTQYF
CDR3nt: TGTGCCAGCAGCCGACTTAGCGGAAGCACAGATACGCAGTATTTT

d_gene: TRBD1
v_gene: TRBV5-1
j_gene: TRBJ1-5
abundance: few
CDR3aa: CASSLAGGGQPQHF
CDR3nt: TGCGCCAGCAGCTTGGCAGGGGGCGGGCAGCCCCAGCATTTT

d_gene: NA
v_gene: TRBV5-1
j_gene: TRBJ2-2
abundance: NA
CDR3aa: CASSLGQNTGELFF
CDR3nt: TGCGCCAGCAGCTTGGGGCAGAACACCGGGGAGCTGTTTTTT

d_gene: NA
v_gene: TRBV19
j_gene: TRBJ1-2
abundance: NA
CDR3aa: CASSTRSYGYTF
CDR3nt: TGTGCCAGTAGTACGCGATCTTATGGCTACACCTTC

d_gene: TRBD1
v_gene: TRBV28
j_gene: TRBJ1-6
abundance: NA
CDR3aa: CASSTDRDRFYNSPLHF
CDR3nt: TGTGCCAGCAGTACTGACCGGGACAGGTTCTATAATTCACCCCTCCACTTT

d_gene: TRBD1
v_gene: TRBV19
j_gene: TRBJ1-1
abundance: NA
CDR3aa: CANSQTGKNTEAFF
CDR3nt: TGTGCCAACTCTCAGACAGGGAAGAACACTGAAGCTTTCTTT

d_gene: NA
v_gene: TRBV6-2/TRBV6-3
j_gene: TRBJ1-5
abundance: NA
CDR3aa: CASSYFVSNQPQHF
CDR3nt: TGTGCCAGCAGTTACTTCGTTAGCAATCAGCCCCAGCATTTT

d_gene: NA
v_gene: TRBV27
j_gene: TRBJ1-4
abundance: once
CDR3aa: CASSLGQWEEKLFF
CDR3nt: TGTGCCAGCAGTTTGGGACAATGGGAGGAAAAACTGTTTTTT

d_gene: NA
v_gene: TRBV6-5
j_gene: TRBJ2-3
abundance: NA
CDR3aa: CASSRYSTSTDTQYF
CDR3nt: TGTGCCAGCAGTAGATACTCGACTAGCACAGATACGCAGTATTTT

d_gene: TRBD2
v_gene: TRBV2
j_gene: TRBJ2-3
abundance: NA
CDR3aa: CASSPRGLSGGARDTQYF
CDR3nt: TGTGCCAGCAGTCCCCGGGGCCTTAGCGGGGGGGCCAGAGATACGCAGTATTTT

d_gene: TRBD1
v_gene: TRBV27
j_gene: TRBJ1-1
abundance: NA
CDR3aa: CASSLAGQVNTEAFF
CDR3nt: TGTGCCAGCAGTTTAGCGGGACAGGTGAACACTGAAGCTTTCTTT

d_gene: NA
v_gene: TRBV30
j_gene: TRBJ2-7
abundance: NA
CDR3aa: CAWGVVGGSYEQYF
CDR3nt: TGTGCCTGGGGGGTCGTCGGGGGATCCTACGAGCAGTACTTC

d_gene: NA
v_gene: TRBV5-5
j_gene: TRBJ1-1
abundance: NA
CDR3aa: CASIIGVGRRAPEAFF
CDR3nt: TGTGCCAGCATCATTGGGGTGGGGAGACGGGCTCCTGAAGCTTTCTTT

d_gene: NA
v_gene: TRBV6-4
j_gene: TRBJ1-2
abundance: NA
CDR3aa: CASTPVGGRGANYGYTF
CDR3nt: TGTGCCAGCACCCCTGTGGGGGGGCGCGGGGCTAACTATGGCTACACCTTC

d_gene: NA
v_gene: TRBV6-5
j_gene: TRBJ2-3
abundance: NA
CDR3aa: CASSPPALAPDTQYF
CDR3nt: TGTGCCAGCAGTCCCCCGGCGCTAGCCCCTGATACGCAGTATTTT

d_gene: TRBD1
v_gene: TRBV27
j_gene: TRBJ1-2
abundance: NA
CDR3aa: CASSSDRGSNYGYTF
CDR3nt: TGTGCCAGCAGTTCGGACAGGGGGTCCAACTATGGCTACACCTTC

d_gene: NA
v_gene: TRBV12-3/TRBV12-4
j_gene: TRBJ2-5
abundance: NA
CDR3aa: CASSDYPGTQYF
CDR3nt: TGTGCCAGCAGCGATTATCCCGGGACCCAGTACTTC

d_gene: NA
v_gene: TRBV18
j_gene: TRBJ2-3
abundance: NA
CDR3aa: CASSRQEGTDTQYF
CDR3nt: TGTGCCAGCTCACGACAGGAGGGCACAGATACGCAGTATTTT

d_gene: NA
v_gene: TRBV6-5
j_gene: TRBJ2-1
abundance: NA
CDR3aa: CASSSLVVNEQFF
CDR3nt: TGTGCCAGCAGTAGCCTAGTGGTCAATGAGCAGTTCTTC

d_gene: NA
v_gene: TRBV6-5
j_gene: TRBJ2-1
abundance: NA
CDR3aa: CASSYRQGGHEQFF
CDR3nt: TGTGCCAGCAGTTACAGGCAGGGTGGCCATGAGCAGTTCTTC

d_gene: NA
v_gene: TRBV11-2
j_gene: TRBJ2-7
abundance: once
CDR3aa: CASSPGGDLFYEQYF
CDR3nt: TGTGCCAGCAGCCCAGGCGGGGACCTCTTTTACGAGCAGTACTTC

d_gene: NA
v_gene: TRBV6-1
j_gene: TRBJ1-1
abundance: few
CDR3aa: CASSSAAGGTEAFF
CDR3nt: TGTGCCAGCAGTTCTGCCGCGGGGGGCACTGAAGCTTTCTTT

d_gene: TRBD2
v_gene: TRBV19
j_gene: TRBJ2-7
abundance: NA
CDR3aa: CASSITSGSSSYEQYF
CDR3nt: TGTGCCAGTAGTATAACTAGCGGGAGTAGCTCCTACGAGCAGTACTTC

d_gene: NA
v_gene: TRBV28
j_gene: TRBJ1-1
abundance: NA
CDR3aa: CASSPNPRVSDTEAFF
CDR3nt: TGTGCCAGCAGTCCTAACCCCCGGGTGTCCGACACTGAAGCTTTCTTT

d_gene: TRBD1
v_gene: TRBV6-5
j_gene: TRBJ1-2
abundance: once
CDR3aa: CASSLGQGGYGYTF
CDR3nt: TGTGCCAGCAGCCTCGGACAGGGGGGCTATGGCTACACCTTC

d_gene: NA
v_gene: TRBV10-3
j_gene: TRBJ1-1
abundance: NA
CDR3aa: CAISESGGWAEAFF
CDR3nt: TGTGCCATCAGTGAGTCGGGGGGGTGGGCTGAAGCTTTCTTT

d_gene: TRBD1
v_gene: TRBV13
j_gene: TRBJ1-2
abundance: NA
CDR3aa: CASSPGTAIEGYTF
CDR3nt: TGTGCCAGCAGCCCCGGGACAGCCATCGAGGGCTACACCTTC

d_gene: NA
v_gene: TRBV7-2
j_gene: TRBJ2-2
abundance: NA
CDR3aa: CASSPQGNGELFF
CDR3nt: TGTGCCAGCAGCCCTCAGGGCAACGGGGAGCTGTTTTTT

d_gene: TRBD2
v_gene: TRBV25-1
j_gene: TRBJ2-7
abundance: NA
CDR3aa: CASSPGGYEQYF
CDR3nt: TGTGCCAGCAGTCCGGGGGGGTACGAGCAGTACTTC

d_gene: TRBD2
v_gene: TRBV29-1
j_gene: TRBJ2-1
abundance: NA
CDR3aa: CSVETALAGAYNEQFF
CDR3nt: TGCAGCGTTGAAACCGCCCTAGCGGGAGCCTACAATGAGCAGTTCTTC

d_gene: NA
v_gene: TRBV10-3
j_gene: TRBJ1-2
abundance: NA
CDR3aa: CAIMAGDNYGYTF
CDR3nt: TGTGCCATCATGGCAGGGGATAACTATGGCTACACCTTC

d_gene: TRBD1
v_gene: TRBV6-2/TRBV6-3
j_gene: TRBJ1-6
abundance: NA
CDR3aa: CASSPGTGLWNSPLHF
CDR3nt: TGTGCCAGCAGTCCCGGGACAGGGCTGTGGAATTCACCCCTCCACTTT

d_gene: TRBD1
v_gene: TRBV5-1
j_gene: TRBJ2-5
abundance: NA
CDR3aa: CASSFGQAPETQYF
CDR3nt: TGCGCCAGCAGCTTCGGACAGGCCCCAGAGACCCAGTACTTC

d_gene: TRBD2
v_gene: TRBV18
j_gene: TRBJ2-2
abundance: NA
CDR3aa: CASSLTSATGELFF
CDR3nt: TGTGCCAGCTCACTTACTAGCGCTACCGGGGAGCTGTTTTTT

d_gene: NA
v_gene: TRBV11-1
j_gene: TRBJ1-1
abundance: once
CDR3aa: CASNLRQGRDTEAFF
CDR3nt: TGTGCCAGCAACCTAAGGCAAGGGAGGGACACTGAAGCTTTCTTT

d_gene: TRBD2
v_gene: TRBV5-1
j_gene: TRBJ2-5
abundance: NA
CDR3aa: CASSRGTSGSLETQYF
CDR3nt: TGCGCCAGCAGCCGGGGGACTAGCGGGAGTCTAGAGACCCAGTACTTC

d_gene: TRBD2
v_gene: TRBV28
j_gene: TRBJ2-7
abundance: NA
CDR3aa: CASSLDPLAGVYEQYF
CDR3nt: TGTGCCAGCAGTTTAGATCCTCTAGCGGGAGTCTACGAGCAGTACTTC